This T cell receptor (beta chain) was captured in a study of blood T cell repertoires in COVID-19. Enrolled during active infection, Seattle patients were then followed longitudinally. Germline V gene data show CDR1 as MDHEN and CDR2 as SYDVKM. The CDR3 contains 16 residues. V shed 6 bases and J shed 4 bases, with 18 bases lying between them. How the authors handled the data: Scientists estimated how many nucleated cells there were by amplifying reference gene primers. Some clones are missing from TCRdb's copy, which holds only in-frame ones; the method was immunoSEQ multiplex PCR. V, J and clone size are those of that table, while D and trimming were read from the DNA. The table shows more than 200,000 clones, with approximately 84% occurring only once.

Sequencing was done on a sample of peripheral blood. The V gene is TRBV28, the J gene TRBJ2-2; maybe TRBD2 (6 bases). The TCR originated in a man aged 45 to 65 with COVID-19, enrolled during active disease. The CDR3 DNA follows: TGTGCCAGCAGCCGCCGGGCGGGACGGACCACCGGGGAGCTGTTTTTT. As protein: CASSRRAGRTTGELFF.